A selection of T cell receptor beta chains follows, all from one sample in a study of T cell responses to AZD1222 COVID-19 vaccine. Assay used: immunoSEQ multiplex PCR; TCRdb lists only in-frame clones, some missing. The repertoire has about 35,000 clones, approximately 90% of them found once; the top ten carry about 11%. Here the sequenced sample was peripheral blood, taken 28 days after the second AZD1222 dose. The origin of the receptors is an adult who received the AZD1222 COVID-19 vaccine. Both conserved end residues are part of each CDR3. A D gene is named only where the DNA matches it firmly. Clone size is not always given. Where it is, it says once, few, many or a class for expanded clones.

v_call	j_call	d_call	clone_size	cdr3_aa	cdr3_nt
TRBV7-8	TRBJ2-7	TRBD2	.	CASSPRPKTSAGAFSYEQYF	TGTGCCAGCAGCCCGCGACCGAAGACTAGCGCTGGTGCTTTCTCCTACGAGCAGTACTTC
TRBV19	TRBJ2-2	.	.	CASSINHRRELFF	TGTGCCAGTAGTATTAATCACCGAAGGGAGCTGTTTTTT
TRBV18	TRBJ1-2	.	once	CASSFDREANYGYTF	TGTGCCAGCTCCTTTGACAGAGAAGCTAACTATGGCTACACCTTC
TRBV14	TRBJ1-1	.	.	CASSQFQGNTEAFF	TGTGCCAGCAGCCAATTTCAAGGGAACACTGAAGCTTTCTTT
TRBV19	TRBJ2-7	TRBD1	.	CASSGPRDRINVEQYF	TGTGCCAGTAGTGGACCCCGGGACAGGATAAATGTCGAGCAGTACTTC
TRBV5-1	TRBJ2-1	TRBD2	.	CASSLDSGGAISNEQFF	TGCGCCAGCAGCTTGGATAGCGGGGGGGCCATTAGTAATGAGCAGTTCTTC
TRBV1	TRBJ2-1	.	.	CTSSQRGGPHNEQFF	TGCACCAGCAGCCAACGCGGGGGGCCCCACAATGAGCAGTTCTTC
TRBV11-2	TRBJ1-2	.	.	CASSLEQGIGGYTF	TGTGCCAGCAGCTTAGAACAGGGAATCGGGGGCTACACCTTC
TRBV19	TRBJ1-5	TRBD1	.	CATEQGFGNQPQHF	TGTGCCACCGAACAGGGGTTCGGCAATCAGCCCCAGCATTTT
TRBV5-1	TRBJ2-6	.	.	CASSLGAGQSSGANVLTF	TGCGCCAGCAGCTTGGGCGCTGGACAGAGCTCTGGGGCCAACGTCCTGACTTTC
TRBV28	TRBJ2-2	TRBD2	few	CASSPGGGDTGELFF	TGTGCCAGCAGTCCGGGGGGTGGGGACACCGGGGAGCTGTTTTTT
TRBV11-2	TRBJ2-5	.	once	CASSLVGAIQETQYF	TGTGCCAGCAGCTTAGTTGGCGCAATCCAAGAGACCCAGTACTTC
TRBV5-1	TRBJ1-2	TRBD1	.	CASSLVQGAAYGYTF	TGCGCCAGCAGCTTGGTGCAGGGGGCGGCTTATGGCTACACCTTC
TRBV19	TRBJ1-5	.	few	CASSTGLDQPQHF	TGTGCCAGTAGTACCGGCTTGGATCAGCCCCAGCATTTT
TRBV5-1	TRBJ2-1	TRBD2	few	CASSLGAGGSYNEQFF	TGCGCCAGCAGCTTGGGAGCGGGAGGATCCTACAATGAGCAGTTCTTC
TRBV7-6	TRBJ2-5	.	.	CASSPMEVNQETQYF	TGTGCCAGCAGCCCAATGGAGGTCAACCAAGAGACCCAGTACTTC
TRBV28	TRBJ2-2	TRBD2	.	CASSQLRGTSSRVRELFF	TGTGCCAGCAGTCAGCTACGGGGGACTAGTTCAAGGGTGCGGGAGCTGTTTTTT
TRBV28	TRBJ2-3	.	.	CASSLSGDTQYF	TGTGCCAGCAGTTTATCCGGGGATACGCAGTATTTT
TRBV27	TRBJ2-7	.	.	CASSSFPGTSYEQYF	TGTGCCAGCAGTTCGTTTCCAGGGACCTCCTACGAGCAGTACTTC
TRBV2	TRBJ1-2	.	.	CASSEALRTVYGYTF	TGTGCCAGCAGTGAAGCGCTTAGGACAGTCTATGGCTACACCTTC
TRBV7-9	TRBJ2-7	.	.	CASSLVGGYEQYF	TGTGCCAGCAGCTTAGTTGGGGGTTACGAGCAGTACTTC
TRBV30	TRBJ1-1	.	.	CAWSPGLNTEAFF	TGTGCCTGGAGTCCGGGTCTGAACACTGAAGCTTTCTTT
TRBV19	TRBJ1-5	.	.	CASSITEGQPQHF	TGTGCCAGTAGTATTACGGAGGGACAGCCCCAGCATTTT
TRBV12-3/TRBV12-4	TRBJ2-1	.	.	CASTGLNEQFF	TGTGCCAGCACCGGACTGAATGAGCAGTTCTTC
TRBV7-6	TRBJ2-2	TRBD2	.	CASSQAGGGTGELFF	TGTGCCAGCAGCCAAGCGGGAGGTGGCACCGGGGAGCTGTTTTTT
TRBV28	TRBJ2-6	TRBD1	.	CASQTGVGANVLTF	TGTGCCAGCCAGACAGGGGTCGGGGCCAACGTCCTGACTTTC
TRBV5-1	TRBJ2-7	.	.	CASSLFSRGVSYEQYF	TGCGCCAGCAGCTTGTTCTCCAGGGGCGTTTCCTACGAGCAGTACTTC
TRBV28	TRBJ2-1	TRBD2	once	CASSLFGGRVNEQFF	TGTGCCAGCAGTCTTTTTGGGGGGAGGGTCAATGAGCAGTTCTTC
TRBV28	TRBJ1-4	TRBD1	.	CASSPLGTGGEKLFF	TGTGCCAGCAGTCCCCTGGGGACAGGTGGTGAAAAACTGTTTTTT
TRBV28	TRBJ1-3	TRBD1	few	CASRGDRSGNTIYF	TGTGCCAGCAGGGGGGACAGATCTGGAAACACCATATATTTT
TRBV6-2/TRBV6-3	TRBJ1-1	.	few	CASSYPGLKNTEAFF	TGTGCCAGCAGTTACCCGGGACTCAAGAACACTGAAGCTTTCTTT
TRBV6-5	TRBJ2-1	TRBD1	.	CASSSYGTGGNEQFF	TGTGCCAGCAGTTCTTACGGGACAGGGGGTAATGAGCAGTTCTTC
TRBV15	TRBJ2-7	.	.	CATSRERGGYEQYF	TGTGCCACCAGCAGAGAGAGGGGCGGTTACGAGCAGTACTTC
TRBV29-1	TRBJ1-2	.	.	CSVVQGNSGYTF	TGCAGCGTTGTGCAGGGAAATAGTGGCTACACCTTC
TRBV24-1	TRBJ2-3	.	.	CATGTDYRQGF	TGTGCCACCGGGACGGACTACCGACAGGGTTTT
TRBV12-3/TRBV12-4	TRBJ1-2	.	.	CASSLGQRYGYTF	TGTGCCAGCAGTTTAGGTCAGAGATATGGCTACACCTTC
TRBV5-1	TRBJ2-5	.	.	CASSSDGSQETQYF	TGCGCCAGCAGCTCCGACGGATCGCAAGAGACCCAGTACTTC
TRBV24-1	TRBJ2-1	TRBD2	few	CATSDSGRAYNEQFF	TGTGCCACCAGTGATAGCGGGAGGGCCTACAATGAGCAGTTCTTC
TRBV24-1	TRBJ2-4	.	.	CATKGTKNIQYF	TGTGCCACCAAAGGGACCAAAAACATTCAGTACTTC
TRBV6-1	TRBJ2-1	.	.	CASSESWGQFF	TGTGCCAGCAGTGAATCGTGGGGGCAGTTCTTC
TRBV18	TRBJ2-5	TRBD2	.	CASSPDIAGVNVGETQYF	TGTGCCAGCTCACCAGACATAGCGGGAGTAAACGTCGGGGAGACCCAGTACTTC
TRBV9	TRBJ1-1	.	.	CASSAQDLNTEAFF	TGTGCCAGCAGCGCGCAGGATTTGAACACTGAAGCTTTCTTT
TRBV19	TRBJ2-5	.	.	CASTPTSSRIQETQYF	TGTGCCAGTACCCCAACCTCCTCACGTATACAAGAGACCCAGTACTTC
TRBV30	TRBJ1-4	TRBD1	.	CAWSTGGGILNEKLFF	TGTGCCTGGAGCACAGGGGGAGGTATTTTAAATGAAAAACTGTTTTTT
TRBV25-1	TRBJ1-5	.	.	CASSLGGSNQPQHF	TGTGCCAGCAGCCTAGGAGGTAGCAATCAGCCCCAGCATTTT
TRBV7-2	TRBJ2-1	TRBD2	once	CASSLVVPAGVGSYNEQFF	TGTGCCAGCAGCTTAGTCGTTCCAGCGGGGGTAGGCTCCTACAATGAGCAGTTCTTC
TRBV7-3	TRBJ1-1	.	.	CASRLSLNTEAFF	TGTGCCAGTCGATTATCCTTGAACACTGAAGCTTTCTTT
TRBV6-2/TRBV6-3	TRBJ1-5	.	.	CASSAGRPNQPQHF	TGTGCCAGCAGTGCGGGACGGCCTAATCAGCCCCAGCATTTT
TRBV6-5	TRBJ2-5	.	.	CASTLVLEFETQYF	TGTGCCAGCACTCTCGTCTTGGAGTTCGAGACCCAGTACTTC
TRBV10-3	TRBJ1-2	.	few	CAISESTDYGYTF	TGTGCCATCAGTGAGTCGACAGACTATGGCTACACCTTC
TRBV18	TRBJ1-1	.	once	CASSPPWGLRTEAFF	TGTGCCAGCTCACCACCATGGGGGCTCCGGACTGAAGCTTTCTTT
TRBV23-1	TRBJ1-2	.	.	CASSQSGGGYTF	TGCGCCAGCAGTCAAAGCGGGGGTGGCTACACCTTC
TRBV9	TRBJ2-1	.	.	CASSPRDVRGSSYNEQFF	TGTGCCAGCAGCCCCCGTGATGTGAGGGGGAGCTCCTACAATGAGCAGTTCTTC
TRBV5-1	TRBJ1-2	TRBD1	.	CASSPRDRNYGYTF	TGCGCCAGCAGCCCCCGGGACAGAAACTATGGCTACACCTTC
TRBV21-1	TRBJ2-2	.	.	CASMGGNTGELFF	TGTGCCAGCATGGGGGGGAACACCGGGGAGCTGTTTTTT
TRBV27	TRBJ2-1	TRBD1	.	CASSALKGQRLSSYNEQFF	TGTGCCAGCAGTGCACTTAAGGGACAGCGGCTGAGCTCCTACAATGAGCAGTTCTTC